This T cell receptor beta chain was found in a study of T cell repertoires in cytomegalovirus infection (dated by TCRdb to between 2018 and 2021). The study in broad terms: Because public TCR beta signatures pointed to carriage of CMV infection together with the matching HLA type, the HLA type of each donor mattered for the analysis.

This clonotype has just a few counts. Its antigen is not yet known. Base qualities are not recorded, but no much larger clone differs from it by a single base. The sample was run on an Illumina HiSeq 1500. TCRdb trimmed public reads at Q25 via fastp, called clones via MiXCR and kept in-frame beta chains. Entries that share a CDR3 protein sequence are merged under the most common genes and DNA. Here the sample has some 450,000 distinct CDR3 sequences; 25% to 40% occur a single time. The ten largest clonotypes hold roughly an eighth of the sample. Trimming removed 4 bases from V and 0 bases from J, leaving 10 bases between the germline ends. The CDR3 has 15 amino acids, counting the end cysteine and phenylalanine. Only the CDR3 region is kept as DNA, spanning 45 bases read in frame from base 1. Via the germline V gene (reference sequence), CDR1 is MNHNY and CDR2 SVGAGI. Beyond this particular receptor, the publication reports: In the ex vivo response, HLA-C-restricted CMV-specific TCR beta clonotypes were dominant, and in two of eight donors the single most frequent clonotype came from this HLA-C-restricted group. Cumulative frequency of public TCR beta family members discriminated carriers of CMV infection plus the relevant HLA type in this cohort and an independent roughly 330-donor cohort.

Sequenced material: PBMCs. In this chain, TRBV6-6 is recombined with TRBJ2-1, with no D gene named confidently. The TCR sequence derives from a human donor in good health (CMV status not recorded). Some clones in this sample may be carry-over from other donors' samples. The CDR3 corresponds to CASSSTPSSYNEQFF. The nucleotide sequence reads as follows: TGTGCCAGCAGTTCGACCCCAAGCTCCTACAATGAGCAGTTCTTC.